This T cell receptor (beta chain) was observed in a study of blood T cell repertoires in COVID-19. Study-wide background: COVID-19 samples, acute and convalescent, were from the United States, Italy and Spain.

This clone has only one observation. TCRdb keeps only in-frame clones here, not all; method: immunoSEQ multiplex PCR. There are tens of thousands of clones in the sample; roughly 77% occur only once, and around 20% lies in the top ten. Sequences were obtained from peripheral blood. This receptor was identified in a human donor with active or convalescent COVID-19. The donor label of this sample is uncertain.

The DNA of the CDR3 is TGCAGCGTAAAAGGACAGGGCTACGAGCAGTACTTC. Translation: CSVKGQGYEQYF. The V call is TRBV29-1, the J call TRBJ2-7; 8 bases align to TRBD1. This CDR3 contains 12 residues. Germline V gene sequence: CDR1 SQVTM, CDR2 ANQGSEA. The V gene end was trimmed by 6 bases and the J gene end by 3 bases; junction bases not matched to a gene: 4.